This entry concerns a single TCR beta chain. Its antigen is unknown. The V gene lost 3 bases and the J gene lost 5 bases, with 16 bases spanning the gap. Germline CDR1 and CDR2: LNHNV and YYDKDF (reference sequence). This CDR3 is built from 15 residues. The data stem from a study of shared clonotypes between healthy human individuals. Overall study results and limits: Among the subsets, naive ones generally showed larger estimated richness than memory ones.

It was into CD45RA+ naive and CD45RA-negative memory subsets that the CD4+ cells were split. Genomic DNA belonging to each subset was distributed in equal measure over several immunoSEQ plates. Replicate PCRs run on sorted subsets employed approximately 200 ng DNA, around 31,000 T cell genomes. Clones were read by immunoSEQ multiplex PCR, and TCRdb kept only the in-frame ones, dropping some. The sample records roughly 300,000 clones, 73% being singletons. This receptor was obtained from a man aged 25 to 45 in good health. This chain joins TRBV15 and TRBJ2-5; D is possibly TRBD2 (6 bases). Sample: memory CD4+ T cells sorted from blood. Subset specified: CD45RA-negative fraction. In DNA form, the CDR3 reads TGTGCCACCAGCAGTTCGGATAGCCGGGGGGAGACCCAGTACTTC. Its protein is CATSSSDSRGETQYF.